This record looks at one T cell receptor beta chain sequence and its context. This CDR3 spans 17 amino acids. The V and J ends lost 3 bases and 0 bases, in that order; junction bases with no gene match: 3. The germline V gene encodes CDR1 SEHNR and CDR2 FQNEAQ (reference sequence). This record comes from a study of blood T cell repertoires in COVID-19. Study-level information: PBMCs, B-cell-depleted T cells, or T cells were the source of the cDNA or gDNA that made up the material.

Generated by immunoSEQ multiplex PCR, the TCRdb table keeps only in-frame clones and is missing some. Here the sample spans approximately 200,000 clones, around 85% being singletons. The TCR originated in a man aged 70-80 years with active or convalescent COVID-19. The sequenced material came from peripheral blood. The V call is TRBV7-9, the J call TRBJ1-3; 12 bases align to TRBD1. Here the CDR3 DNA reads TGTGCCAGCAGCTTTGGGGACAGGGGGCACTCTGGAAACACCATATATTTT. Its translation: CASSFGDRGHSGNTIYF.